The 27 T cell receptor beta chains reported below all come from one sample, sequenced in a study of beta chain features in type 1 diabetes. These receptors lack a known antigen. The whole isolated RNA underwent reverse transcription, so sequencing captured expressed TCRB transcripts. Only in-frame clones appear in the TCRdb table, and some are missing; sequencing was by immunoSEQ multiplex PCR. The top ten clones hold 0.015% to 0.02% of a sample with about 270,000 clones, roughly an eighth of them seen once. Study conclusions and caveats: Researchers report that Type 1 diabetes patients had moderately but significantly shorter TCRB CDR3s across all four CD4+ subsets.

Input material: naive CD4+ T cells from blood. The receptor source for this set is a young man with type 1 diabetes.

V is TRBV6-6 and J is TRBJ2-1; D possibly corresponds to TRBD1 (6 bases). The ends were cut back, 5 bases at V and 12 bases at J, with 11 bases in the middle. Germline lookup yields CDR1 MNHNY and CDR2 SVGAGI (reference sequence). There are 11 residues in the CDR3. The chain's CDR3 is CASSGQIGQFF. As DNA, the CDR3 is TGTGCCAGCAGTGGACAGATTGGGCAGTTCTTC.

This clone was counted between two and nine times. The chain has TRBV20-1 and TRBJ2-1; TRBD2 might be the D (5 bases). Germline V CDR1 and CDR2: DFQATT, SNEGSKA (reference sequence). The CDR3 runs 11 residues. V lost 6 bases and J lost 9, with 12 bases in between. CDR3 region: CSASLAPEQFF. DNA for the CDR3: TGCAGTGCCTCCCTAGCCCCTGAGCAGTTCTTC.

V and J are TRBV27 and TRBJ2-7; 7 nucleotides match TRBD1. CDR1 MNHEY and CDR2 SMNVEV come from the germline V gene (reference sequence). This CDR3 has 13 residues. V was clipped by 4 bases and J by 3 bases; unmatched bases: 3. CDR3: CASSSRTGYEQYF. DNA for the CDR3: TGTGCCAGCAGTTCCCGGACAGGCTACGAGCAGTACTTC.

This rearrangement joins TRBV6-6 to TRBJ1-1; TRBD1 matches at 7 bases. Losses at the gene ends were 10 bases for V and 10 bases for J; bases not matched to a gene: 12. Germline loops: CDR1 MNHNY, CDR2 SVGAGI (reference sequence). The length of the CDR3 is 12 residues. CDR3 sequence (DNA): TGTGCCATAAGGCGAGGGGGCGCAGGAGCTTTCTTT. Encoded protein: CAIRRGGAGAFF.

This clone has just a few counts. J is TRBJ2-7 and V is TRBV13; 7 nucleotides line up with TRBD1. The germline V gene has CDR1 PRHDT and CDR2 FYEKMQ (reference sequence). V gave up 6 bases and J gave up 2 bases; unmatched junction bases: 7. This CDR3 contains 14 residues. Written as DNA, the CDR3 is TGTGCCAGCAGGAGGGGGCAAGATCCCTACGAGCAGTACTTC. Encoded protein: CASRRGQDPYEQYF.

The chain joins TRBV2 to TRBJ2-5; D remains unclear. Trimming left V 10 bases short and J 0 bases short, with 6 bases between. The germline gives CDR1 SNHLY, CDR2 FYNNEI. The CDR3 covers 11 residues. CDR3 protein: CATQYQETQYF. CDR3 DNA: TGTGCCACCCAATACCAAGAGACCCAGTACTTC.

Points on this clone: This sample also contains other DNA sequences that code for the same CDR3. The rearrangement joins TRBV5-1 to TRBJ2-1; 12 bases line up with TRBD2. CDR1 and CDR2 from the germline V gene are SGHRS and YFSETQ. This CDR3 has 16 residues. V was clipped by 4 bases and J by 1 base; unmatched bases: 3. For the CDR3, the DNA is TGCGCCAGCAGCGTGACTAGCGGGAGTTCCTACAATGAGCAGTTCTTC. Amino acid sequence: CASSVTSGSSYNEQFF.

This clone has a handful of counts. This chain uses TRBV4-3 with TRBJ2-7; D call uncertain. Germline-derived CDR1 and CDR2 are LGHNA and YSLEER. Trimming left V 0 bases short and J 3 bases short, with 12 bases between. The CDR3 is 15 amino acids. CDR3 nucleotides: TGCGCCAGCAGCCAAGATACGTCCCGAGTCTACGAGCAGTACTTC. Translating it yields CASSQDTSRVYEQYF.

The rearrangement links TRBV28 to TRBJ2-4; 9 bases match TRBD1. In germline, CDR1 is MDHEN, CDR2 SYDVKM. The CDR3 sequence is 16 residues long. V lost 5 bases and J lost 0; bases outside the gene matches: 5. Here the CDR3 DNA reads TGTGCCAGCAGTCCACACAGGGGGCGAGCCAAAAACATTCAGTACTTC. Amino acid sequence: CASSPHRGRAKNIQYF.

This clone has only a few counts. In DNA, the CDR3 is TGTGCCAGCAGCCCAGGGTCGGGACTAGCGGAAGAGACCCAGTACTTC. This encodes CASSPGSGLAEETQYF. The J gene is TRBJ2-5, the V gene TRBV7-9; 11 nucleotides agree with TRBD2. This CDR3 has 16 amino acids. The trim removed 5 bases at V and 3 bases at J, leaving 8 bases unmatched. Germline-derived CDR1 and CDR2 are SEHNR and FQNEAQ (reference sequence).

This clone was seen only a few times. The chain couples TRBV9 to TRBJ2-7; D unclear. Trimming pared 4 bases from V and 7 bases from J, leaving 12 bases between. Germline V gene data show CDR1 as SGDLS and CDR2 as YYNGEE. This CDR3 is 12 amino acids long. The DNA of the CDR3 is TGTGCCAGCAGCTCCCCCCCCGGGGAGCAGTACTTC. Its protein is CASSSPPGEQYF.

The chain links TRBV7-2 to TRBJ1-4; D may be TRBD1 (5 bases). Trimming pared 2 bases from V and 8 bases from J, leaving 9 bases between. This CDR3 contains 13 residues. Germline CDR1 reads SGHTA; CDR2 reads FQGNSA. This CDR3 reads CASSLRGGEKLFF. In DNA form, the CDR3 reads TGTGCCAGCAGCTTACGTGGGGGGGAAAAACTGTTTTTT.

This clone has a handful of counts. The CDR3 nucleotides are TGTGCCAGCAGTGCACCCGGGAACGGAAACACCATATATTTT. Its translation: CASSAPGNGNTIYF. V is TRBV6-6 and J is TRBJ1-3; D not certain. The CDR3 is made up of 14 amino acids. Trimming cost V 5 bases and J 4 bases, with 12 bases left between them. Germline V lookup: CDR1 MNHNY, CDR2 SVGAGI (reference sequence).

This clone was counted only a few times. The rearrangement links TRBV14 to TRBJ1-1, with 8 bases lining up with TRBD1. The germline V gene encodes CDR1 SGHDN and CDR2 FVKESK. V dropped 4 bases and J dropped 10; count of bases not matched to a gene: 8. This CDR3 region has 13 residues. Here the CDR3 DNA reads TGTGCCAGCAGCCCTGTTCCAGGGGGCCTAGCTTTCTTT. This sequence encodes CASSPVPGGLAFF.

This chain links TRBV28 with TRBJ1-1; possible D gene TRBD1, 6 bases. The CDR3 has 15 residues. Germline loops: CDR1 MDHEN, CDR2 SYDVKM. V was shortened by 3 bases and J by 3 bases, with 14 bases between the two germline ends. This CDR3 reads CASSFRGQLHTEAFF. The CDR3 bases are TGTGCCAGCAGTTTCCGCGGACAGCTTCACACTGAAGCTTTCTTT.

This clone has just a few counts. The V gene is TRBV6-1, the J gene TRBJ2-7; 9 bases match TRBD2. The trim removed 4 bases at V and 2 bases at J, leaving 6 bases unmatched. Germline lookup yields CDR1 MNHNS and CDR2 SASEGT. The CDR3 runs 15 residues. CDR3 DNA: TGTGCCAGCAGTGTGCAGACTAGCGGCACCTACGAGCAGTACTTC. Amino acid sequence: CASSVQTSGTYEQYF.

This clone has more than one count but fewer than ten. The CDR3 here is CSVEGLVLDEQFF. Written as DNA, the CDR3 is TGCAGCGTCGAGGGTCTCGTGCTGGATGAGCAGTTCTTC. V is TRBV29-1 and J is TRBJ2-1; D perhaps matches TRBD2 (5 bases). This CDR3 contains 13 residues. The germline gives CDR1 SQVTM, CDR2 ANQGSEA. Trimming stripped 6 bases from V and 8 bases from J, with 17 bases between.

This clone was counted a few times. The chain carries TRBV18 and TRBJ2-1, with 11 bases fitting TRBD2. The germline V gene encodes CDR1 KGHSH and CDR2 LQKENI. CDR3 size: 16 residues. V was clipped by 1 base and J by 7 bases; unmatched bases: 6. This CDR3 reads CASSPLLAGAGNEQFF. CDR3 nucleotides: TGTGCCAGCTCACCACTACTAGCGGGAGCAGGGAATGAGCAGTTCTTC.

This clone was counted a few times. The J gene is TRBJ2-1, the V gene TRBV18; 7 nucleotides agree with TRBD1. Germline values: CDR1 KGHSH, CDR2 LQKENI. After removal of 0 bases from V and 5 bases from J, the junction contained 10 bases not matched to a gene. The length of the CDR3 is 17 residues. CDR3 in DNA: TGTGCCAGCTCACCACCGTCGCGACAGGGTCTGGACAATGAGCAGTTCTTC. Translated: CASSPPSRQGLDNEQFF.

The chain's CDR3 is CASSTQQGAHPYEQYF. CDR3 DNA sequence: TGTGCCAGCAGCACCCAACAGGGGGCCCATCCGTACGAGCAGTACTTC. The J gene is TRBJ2-7, the V gene TRBV4-2, with 9 positions matching TRBD1. Trimming cost V 5 bases and J 4 bases; bases outside gene matches: 12. Germline V gene data show CDR1 as LGHNA and CDR2 as YNFKEQ. The CDR3 is 16 amino acids.

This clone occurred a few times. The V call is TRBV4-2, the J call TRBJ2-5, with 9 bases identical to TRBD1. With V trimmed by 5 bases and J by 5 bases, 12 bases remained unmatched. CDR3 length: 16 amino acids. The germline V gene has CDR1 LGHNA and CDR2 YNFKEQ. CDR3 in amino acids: CASSKSSGQGWETQYF. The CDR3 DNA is TGTGCCAGCAGCAAAAGTTCGGGACAGGGTTGGGAGACCCAGTACTTC.

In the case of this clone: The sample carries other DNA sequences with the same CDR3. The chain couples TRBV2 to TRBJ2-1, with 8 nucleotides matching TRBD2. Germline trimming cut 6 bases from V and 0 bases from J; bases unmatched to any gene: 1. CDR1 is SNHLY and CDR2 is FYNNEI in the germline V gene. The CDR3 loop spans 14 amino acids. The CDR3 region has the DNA TGTGCCAGCAGAAGCGGGAGCTCCTACAATGAGCAGTTCTTC. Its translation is CASRSGSSYNEQFF.

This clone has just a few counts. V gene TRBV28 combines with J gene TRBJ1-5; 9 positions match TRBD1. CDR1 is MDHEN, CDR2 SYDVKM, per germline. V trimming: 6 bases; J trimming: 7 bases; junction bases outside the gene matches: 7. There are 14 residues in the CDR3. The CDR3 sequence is CASSPGQGHQPQHF. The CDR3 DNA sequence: TGTGCCAGCAGCCCGGGACAGGGTCACCAGCCCCAGCATTTT.

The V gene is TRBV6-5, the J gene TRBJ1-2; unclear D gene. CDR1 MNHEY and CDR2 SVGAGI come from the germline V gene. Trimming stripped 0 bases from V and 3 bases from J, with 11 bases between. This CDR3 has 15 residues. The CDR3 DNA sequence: TGTGCCAGCAGTTACTCGAACAATTACGACTATGGCTACACCTTC. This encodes CASSYSNNYDYGYTF.

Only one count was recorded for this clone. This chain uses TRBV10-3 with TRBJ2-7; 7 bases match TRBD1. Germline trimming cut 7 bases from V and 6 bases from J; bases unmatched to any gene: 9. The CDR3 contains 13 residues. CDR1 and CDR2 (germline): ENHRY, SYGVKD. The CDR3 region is CAIMGSAGGEQYF. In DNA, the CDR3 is TGTGCCATCATGGGGTCCGCAGGGGGCGAGCAGTACTTC.

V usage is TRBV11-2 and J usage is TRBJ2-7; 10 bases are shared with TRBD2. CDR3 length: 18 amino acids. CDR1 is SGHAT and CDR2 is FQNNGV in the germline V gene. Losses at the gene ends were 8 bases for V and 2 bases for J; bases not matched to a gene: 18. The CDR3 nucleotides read TGTGCCAGCGTATCCGGGACGGCCGCTAGCGGGAGTCCCTACGAGCAGTACTTC. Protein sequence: CASVSGTAASGSPYEQYF.

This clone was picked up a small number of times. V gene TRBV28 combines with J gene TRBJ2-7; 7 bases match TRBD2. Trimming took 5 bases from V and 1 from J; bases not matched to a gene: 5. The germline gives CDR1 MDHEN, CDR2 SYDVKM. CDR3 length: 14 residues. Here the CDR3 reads CASSQLADSYEQYF. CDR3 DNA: TGTGCCAGCAGTCAGCTAGCGGATTCCTACGAGCAGTACTTC.